Below are 21 T cell receptor beta chains sequenced from a single sample in a study of monozygotic twins with inflammatory bowel disease. No DNA is given; TCRdb re-called the 5' RACE reads and lists each CDR3 protein once. Recorded for this sample: approximately 160,000 distinct CDR3 sequences. Sequencing input: blood. These receptors came from a human donor with ulcerative colitis or Crohn's disease, or a healthy co-twin of an affected twin (not recorded which).

The V call is TRBV7-9, the J call TRBJ2-1; absent DNA, TCRdb's TRBD2 call cannot be checked. The CDR3 runs 14 residues. CDR1 is SEHNR and CDR2 is FQNEAQ in the germline V gene (reference sequence). The chain's CDR3 is CASSTPFGRNEQFF.

The rearrangement joins TRBV20-1 to TRBJ1-5; TCRdb gives TRBD1 as the D gene, but with no DNA this cannot be confirmed. Germline CDR1 and CDR2: DFQATT and SNEGSKA (reference sequence). The CDR3 extends over 18 amino acids. The CDR3 sequence: CSIRKWKGQGNKNQPQHF.

The chain is built from TRBV19 and TRBJ2-7. The CDR3 extends over 15 amino acids. CDR1 is LNHDA and CDR2 is SQIVND in the germline V gene (reference sequence). The CDR3 sequence is CASSLGATLSYEQYF. The whole variable domain, remainder taken from reference TRBV19 and TRBJ2-7, is DGGITQSPKYLFRKEGQNVTLSCEQNLNHDAMYWYRQDPGQGLRLIYYSQIVNDFQKGDIAEGYSVSREKKESFPLTVTSAQKNPTAFYLCASSLGATLSYEQYFGPGTRLTVT.

The chain employs TRBV7-2 and TRBJ2-6. Looked up from germline, CDR1 is SGHTA and CDR2 is FQGNSA. The CDR3 covers 16 residues. The CDR3 is CASSLGGTSGANVLTF. The full variable domain, its missing parts supplied by reference TRBV7-2 and TRBJ2-6, is GAGVSQSPSNKVTEKGKDVELRCDPISGHTALYWYRQSLGQGLEFLIYFQGNSAPDKSGLPSDRFSAERTGGSVSTLTIQRTQQEDSAVYLCASSLGGTSGANVLTFGAGSRLTVL.

CDR3 sequence: CAWNGWVDTQYF. The V call is TRBV30, the J call TRBJ2-3. The germline gives CDR1 GTSNPN, CDR2 SVGIG (reference sequence). The CDR3 spans 12 residues.

The V gene is TRBV9, the J gene TRBJ2-5; TCRdb indicates TRBD2, and absent DNA this call remains unverified. Germline CDR1 and CDR2: SGDLS and YYNGEE. CDR3 length: 17 amino acids. The CDR3 sequence is CASSVGTSGSMQETQYF.

The chain couples TRBV5-1 to TRBJ2-3; TCRdb's assignment of TRBD1 cannot be checked, as there is no DNA. This CDR3 has 18 amino acids. CDR1 SGHRS and CDR2 YFSETQ come from the germline V gene. The CDR3 region is CASSFYKGSPFFPDTQYF. The full variable domain, its missing parts supplied by reference TRBV5-1 and TRBJ2-3, is KAGVTQTPRYLIKTRGQQVTLSCSPISGHRSVSWYQQTPGQGLQFLFEYFSETQRNKGNFPGRFSGRQFSNSRSEMNVSTLELGDSALYLCASSFYKGSPFFPDTQYFGPGTRLTVL.

The chain carries TRBV20-1 and TRBJ1-6; TCRdb names TRBD1, which stays unverified in the absence of DNA. In germline, CDR1 is DFQATT, CDR2 SNEGSKA (reference sequence). The CDR3 runs 16 residues. The CDR3 protein is CSARDVRTGGNSPLHF.

The J gene is TRBJ2-2, the V gene TRBV7-6. CDR3 length equals 18 residues. Looked up from germline, CDR1 is SGHVS and CDR2 is FNYEAQ. The CDR3 loop reads CASSLAQVLLGNTGELFF.

The chain combines TRBV6-1 with TRBJ2-1; TCRdb calls TRBD1, which cannot be checked without DNA. CDR1 and CDR2 (germline): MNHNS, SASEGT. The CDR3 length is 15 residues. CDR3 region: CASRRDISSRTEQFF.

This sequence joins TRBV7-7 and TRBJ1-4. Germline V gene lookup returns CDR1 SSHAT and CDR2 FNYEAQ (reference sequence). CDR3 length: 13 amino acids. The CDR3 sequence is CASSLGLGEKLFF.

This chain uses TRBV29-1 with TRBJ2-2; the TRBD2 assignment by TCRdb is unverifiable without DNA. The CDR3 is 17 residues long. Germline CDR1 reads SQVTM; CDR2 reads ANQGSEA. CDR3: CSVELRASGQNTGELFF.

CDR3 residues: CSARGSTGVWTGELFF. The gene calls are TRBV20-1 and TRBJ2-2; with no DNA, the TCRdb D assignment of TRBD1 cannot be verified. This CDR3 has 16 residues. CDR1 and CDR2 from the germline V gene are DFQATT and SNEGSKA (reference sequence).

J is TRBJ1-6 and V is TRBV7-6; absent DNA, TCRdb's TRBD1 call cannot be checked. The CDR3 is 15 amino acids. The germline gives CDR1 SGHVS, CDR2 FNYEAQ. The CDR3 loop is CASSLVQGPNSPLHF.

The chain joins TRBV4-1 to TRBJ2-1; TCRdb designates TRBD2, a call that cannot be tested without DNA. CDR1 MGHRA and CDR2 YSYEKL come from the germline V gene. The CDR3 runs 17 residues. The CDR3: CASSQNPLEGIYNEQFF.

This rearrangement joins TRBV30 to TRBJ1-1; absent DNA, TCRdb's TRBD1 call cannot be checked. CDR1 GTSNPN and CDR2 SVGIG come from the germline V gene (reference sequence). The CDR3 has 16 amino acids. The CDR3 sequence: CAWSLGYGGEGTEAFF.

This sequence joins TRBV4-3 and TRBJ2-7; no DNA is available, so the TRBD1 call from TCRdb remains unchecked. This CDR3 spans 15 amino acids. Germline V lookup: CDR1 LGHNA, CDR2 YSLEER. CDR3 amino acids: CASRPTTGSSYEQYF.

V and J are TRBV6-1 and TRBJ2-3. Germline assignment: CDR1 MNHNS and CDR2 SASEGT. The CDR3 is made up of 13 amino acids. CDR3 sequence reads: CASSVLLQDTQYF.

The chain links TRBV30 to TRBJ1-1; there is no DNA to check the TCRdb D call of TRBD1. Per germline, CDR1 GTSNPN and CDR2 SVGIG (reference sequence). The CDR3 extends over 14 amino acids. CDR3 amino acids: CAWSVRGRVAEAFF.

This sequence joins TRBV20-1 and TRBJ2-1; there is no DNA to check the TCRdb D call of TRBD2. The CDR3 runs to 20 residues. The germline V gene has CDR1 DFQATT and CDR2 SNEGSKA (reference sequence). CDR3 amino acids: CSARGLGGAGGPRTDNEQFF.

J is TRBJ2-1 and V is TRBV11-2; TCRdb picks TRBD2, but there is no DNA to check that call. The germline gives CDR1 SGHAT, CDR2 FQNNGV. This CDR3 region has 16 residues. The CDR3 sequence: CASSLEFSGNYNEQFF.